The 8 T cell receptor beta chains listed next were all sequenced from one sample in a study of blood T cell repertoires in COVID-19. Profiled with immunoSEQ multiplex PCR; TCRdb holds only in-frame clones, not every one. The table lists about 480,000 clones, about nine tenths of them singletons, with roughly 12% in the top ten. Sequencing used peripheral blood. These receptors came from a woman in her forties or fifties with COVID-19, enrolled during active disease.

This chain links TRBV19 with TRBJ1-2, with a possible D match to TRBD1 (5 bases). Germline V gene sequence: CDR1 LNHDA, CDR2 SQIVND (reference sequence). The CDR3 length is 14 residues. Trimming cost V 5 bases and J 3 bases, with 13 bases left between them. CDR3 sequence (DNA): TGTGCCAGTAGTTCTGGCGGGGGGTACTATGGCTACACCTTC. Its protein is CASSSGGGYYGYTF.

This clone was counted a single time. This chain joins TRBV5-1 and TRBJ2-2, with TRBD1 identical over 10 bases. The germline V gene has CDR1 SGHRS and CDR2 YFSETQ. This CDR3 has 18 amino acids. The V segment lost 4 bases and the J segment 1 base; nucleotides outside the gene matches: 10. The CDR3 DNA reads as TGCGCCAGCAGCATACCGGGACAGGGGCCGTTGAACACCGGGGAGCTGTTTTTT. Translated, it gives CASSIPGQGPLNTGELFF.

In this sample, this clone turned up a few times. The rearrangement joins TRBV12-3 or TRBV12-4 to TRBJ1-6; D uncertain. CDR3 size: 13 residues. V shed 8 bases and J shed 8 bases, with 13 bases lying between them. The CDR3 spells CASSAGIYSPLHF. Here the CDR3 DNA reads TGTGCCAGCTCGGCCGGGATTTATTCACCCCTCCACTTT.

The rearrangement links TRBV9 to TRBJ1-5; D is perhaps TRBD1 (6 bases). V gave up 0 bases and J gave up 5 bases, with 12 bases separating them. Germline CDR1 reads SGDLS; CDR2 reads YYNGEE. There are 15 residues in the CDR3. CDR3 DNA sequence: TGTGCCAGCAGCGTAGACGGGGACAAGGATCAGCCCCAGCATTTT. Translated: CASSVDGDKDQPQHF.

The chain combines TRBV25-1 with TRBJ2-5; D possibly corresponds to TRBD1 (5 bases). Germline-derived CDR1 and CDR2 are MGHDK and SYGVNS. The CDR3 is 15 amino acids. With 7 bases removed from V and 2 bases from J, the gap between germline ends came to 17 bases. The CDR3 sequence: CASISAETAQETQYF. CDR3 bases: TGTGCCAGCATATCGGCCGAGACAGCACAAGAGACCCAGTACTTC.

V and J are TRBV11-1 and TRBJ2-6, with no clear D. In germline, CDR1 is SGHAT, CDR2 FQDESV (reference sequence). V was pared by 1 base and J by 3 bases, with 10 bases between. The CDR3 covers 16 residues. The CDR3 DNA sequence: TGTGCCAGCAGCTTAGAATCGGGTAGTGGGGCCAACGTCCTGACTTTC. Amino acid sequence: CASSLESGSGANVLTF.

Details on this clone: The sample contains more than one DNA sequence encoding this CDR3. The chain links TRBV6-5 to TRBJ2-7; the match to TRBD2 covers 7 bases. The CDR3 spans 13 residues. CDR1 is MNHEY, CDR2 SVGAGI, per germline. Trimming took 6 bases from V and 3 from J; bases not matched to a gene: 5. CDR3 nucleotides: TGTGCCAGCAGGCCCCCGGGAGGCTACGAGCAGTACTTC. This translates into CASRPPGGYEQYF.

This chain uses TRBV10-3 with TRBJ1-5; D call uncertain. V was cut by 7 bases and J by 4 bases, with 11 bases left in between. CDR1 and CDR2 from the germline V gene are ENHRY and SYGVKD. The CDR3 contains 13 residues. Written as DNA, the CDR3 is TGTGCCATCAACGAAGACGGGAATCAGCCCCAGCATTTT. Translating it yields CAINEDGNQPQHF.